The 4 T cell receptor beta chains below were found in one sample sequenced in a study of blood T cell repertoires in COVID-19. Sequenced by immunoSEQ multiplex PCR; TCRdb stores in-frame clones only, minus some. Of fewer than 85,000 clones in the sample, around 80% are singletons; the top ten hold around 28%. Sequencing was performed on peripheral blood. All receptors derive from a woman at least 80 years old with active or convalescent COVID-19.

The V gene is TRBV6-5, the J gene TRBJ2-3, with a tentative D call TRBD1 (6 bases). CDR1 and CDR2 (germline): MNHEY, SVGAGI. The CDR3 has 13 amino acids. V was clipped by 11 bases and J by 1 base, with 13 bases between them. The CDR3 is CACQGLGTDTQYF. The CDR3 DNA is TGTGCCTGCCAGGGGCTGGGCACAGATACGCAGTATTTT.

The chain joins TRBV25-1 to TRBJ1-2; TRBD1 matches at 9 bases. Germline V CDR1 and CDR2: MGHDK, SYGVNS. CDR3 length: 17 residues. J gave up 4 bases and V 8 bases, and 17 bases lay outside the gene matches. CDR3 sequence: CASPPSGRQGVIYGYTF. The CDR3 DNA follows: TGTGCCAGCCCACCCTCCGGGCGACAGGGGGTAATCTATGGCTACACCTTC.

The V call is TRBV21-1, the J call TRBJ1-1. TRBV21-1 is a recognized pseudogene. CDR3 length: 13 amino acids. CDR3 region: CASSRLRDTEAFF. In DNA, the CDR3 is TGTGCCAGCAGCAGATTGAGGGACACTGAAGCTTTCTTT.

This chain links TRBV28 with TRBJ2-1, with 7 bases aligning to TRBD2. Losses at the gene ends were 5 bases for V and 12 bases for J; bases not matched to a gene: 13. Per germline, CDR1 MDHEN and CDR2 SYDVKM. This CDR3 has 14 residues. The DNA for the CDR3 is TGTGCCAGCAGTCCACCCCGAATAGCGGGTGCGCAGTTCTTC. Protein sequence: CASSPPRIAGAQFF.